These T cell receptor beta chains were read from a single sample in a study of CD8+ T cells in alopecia areata. Sequenced by immunoSEQ multiplex PCR; TCRdb stores in-frame clones only, minus some. The top ten hold 5% to 6% of the sample, which has 150,000 to 250,000 clones, 58% seen once. The sequencing here drew on CD4+ T cells sorted from blood, taken at week 24, from a patient treated with tofacitinib. These receptors were collected from a human donor with alopecia areata. Both conserved end residues are part of each CDR3. A D gene is named only where the DNA matches it firmly. Expanded clones get a size class; other rows say once, few or many, or leave the size out.

v_gene	len	j_gene	d_gene	abundance	CDR3aa	CDR3nt
TRBV13	16	TRBJ2-1	TRBD2	-	CASSRPTSGRDNEQFF	TGTGCCAGCAGCCGCCCGACTAGCGGGAGGGACAATGAGCAGTTCTTC
TRBV5-6	15	TRBJ1-2	TRBD1	-	CASSGLDRWDYGYTF	TGTGCCAGCAGCGGCCTGGACAGGTGGGACTATGGCTACACCTTC
TRBV7-3	13	TRBJ2-5	TRBD2	-	CASSLGLEETQYF	TGTGCCAGCAGCCTGGGACTAGAAGAGACCCAGTACTTC
TRBV4-3	13	TRBJ1-1	-	-	CASSQGRNTEAFF	TGCGCCAGCAGCCAAGGGAGGAACACTGAAGCTTTCTTT
TRBV11-2	15	TRBJ2-5	TRBD1	few	CASSPTGAYQETQYF	TGTGCCAGCAGTCCGACAGGGGCGTACCAAGAGACCCAGTACTTC
TRBV27	15	TRBJ1-4	-	once	CASSWRGGNNEKLFF	TGTGCCAGCAGTTGGCGAGGGGGTAATAATGAAAAACTGTTTTTT
TRBV14	12	TRBJ1-2	-	few	CASSQAYYGYTF	TGTGCCAGCAGCCAAGCGTACTATGGCTACACCTTC
TRBV5-1	14	TRBJ1-2	TRBD1	-	CASSGDSRNYGYTF	TGCGCCAGCAGTGGGGACAGCCGGAACTATGGCTACACCTTC
TRBV29-1	16	TRBJ2-5	TRBD2	once	CSVDGGLAGDQETQYF	TGCAGCGTTGACGGGGGACTAGCGGGGGACCAAGAGACCCAGTACTTC
TRBV14	16	TRBJ1-1	TRBD1	-	CASSRKGDSQNTEAFF	TGTGCCAGCAGCCGAAAGGGGGACAGCCAGAACACTGAAGCTTTCTTT
TRBV7-2	15	TRBJ2-5	TRBD2	-	CASSPSGGAEETQYF	TGTGCCAGCAGCCCGAGCGGGGGGGCCGAAGAGACCCAGTACTTC
TRBV27	18	TRBJ1-3	-	-	CASRSHRVPESSGNTIYF	TGTGCCAGCAGATCCCACCGGGTCCCAGAGAGCTCTGGAAACACCATATATTTT
TRBV7-9	13	TRBJ1-1	-	-	CASSLVWTDEAFF	TGTGCCAGCAGCTTAGTTTGGACAGATGAAGCTTTCTTT
TRBV5-4	13	TRBJ1-2	-	-	CARSSGHPYGYTF	TGTGCCAGGAGCAGTGGCCACCCCTATGGCTACACCTTC
TRBV4-3	13	TRBJ1-2	-	-	CASSHTTADGYTF	TGCGCCAGCAGCCACACGACAGCGGATGGCTACACCTTC
TRBV30	15	TRBJ2-5	-	-	CAWSVRRTPGETQYF	TGTGCCTGGAGTGTACGGCGGACTCCCGGGGAGACCCAGTACTTC
TRBV27	15	TRBJ2-5	TRBD1	few	CASSPSRDREETQYF	TGTGCCAGCAGTCCCTCCCGGGACAGGGAAGAGACCCAGTACTTC
TRBV7-2	15	TRBJ2-7	-	-	CASSLALGTHGEQYF	TGTGCCAGCAGCTTGGCCCTCGGGACCCATGGGGAGCAGTACTTC
TRBV23-1	15	TRBJ2-2	-	few	CASSQGWIFTGELFF	TGCGCCAGCAGTCAAGGATGGATTTTCACCGGGGAGCTGTTTTTT
TRBV7-2	15	TRBJ2-1	TRBD2	-	CASSPMTSGRNEQFF	TGTGCCAGCAGCCCCATGACTAGCGGGAGAAATGAGCAGTTCTTC
TRBV5-6	14	TRBJ2-6	-	-	CATFKGPGANVLTF	TGTGCCACCTTTAAGGGCCCTGGGGCCAACGTCCTGACTTTC
TRBV5-1	18	TRBJ2-6	TRBD1	many	CASSATGTGSSGANVLTF	TGCGCCAGCAGCGCCACCGGGACAGGAAGCTCTGGGGCCAACGTCCTGACTTTC
TRBV19	16	TRBJ2-3	TRBD2	-	CASRRLAGGPTDTQYF	TGTGCCAGTAGGCGACTAGCGGGGGGACCCACAGATACGCAGTATTTT